This TCR beta chain was sequenced for a study of spatial heterogeneity in lung cancer. Trimming took off 3 bases at V and 2 bases at J, with 8 bases between the two ends. Per the germline V gene, CDR1 is MNHEY and CDR2 is SMNVEV (reference sequence). This CDR3 comprises 13 residues. TCR cDNA molecules were tagged individually, and each one carried a unique molecular identifier. TCRdb re-called the 5' RACE reads through MiXCR, storing one row per CDR3 protein. The data show approximately 66,000 distinct CDR3 sequences, with under 7.5% seen just once and roughly 15% held by the top ten. Time point specified: sample taken at primary tumor resection. Whole RNA was taken from tumor, nontumor lung or frozen PBMC; it was then sequenced unsorted.

The chain couples TRBV27 to TRBJ2-7; D is perhaps TRBD2 (6 bases). The starting material was PBMCs, obtained at surgery. This TCR was sampled from a female donor with early-stage non-small cell lung cancer. CDR3 coding DNA: TGTGCCAGCAGTTTTAGCGGACCCTACGAGCAGTACTTC. Its protein is CASSFSGPYEQYF.